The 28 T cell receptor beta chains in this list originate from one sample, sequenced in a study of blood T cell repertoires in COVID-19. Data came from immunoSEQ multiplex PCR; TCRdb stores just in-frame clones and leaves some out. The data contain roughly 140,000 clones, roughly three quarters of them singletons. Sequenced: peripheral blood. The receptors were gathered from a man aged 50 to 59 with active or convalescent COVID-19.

The CDR3 protein is CASYESSSYNEQFF. As DNA, the CDR3 is TGCGCCAGCTATGAATCTAGCTCCTACAATGAGCAGTTCTTC. The chain joins TRBV5-1 to TRBJ2-1; D not certain. Trimming removed 7 bases at V and 0 bases at J, with 11 bases between. The germline CDR1 and CDR2 sequences are SGHRS and YFSETQ. The CDR3 has 14 amino acids. The entire variable domain, with the rest obtained from reference TRBV5-1 and TRBJ2-1, is as follows: KAGVTQTPRYLIKTRGQQVTLSCSPISGHRSVSWYQQTPGQGLQFLFEYFSETQRNKGNFPGRFSGRQFSNSRSEMNVSTLELGDSALYLCASYESSSYNEQFFGPGTRLTVL.

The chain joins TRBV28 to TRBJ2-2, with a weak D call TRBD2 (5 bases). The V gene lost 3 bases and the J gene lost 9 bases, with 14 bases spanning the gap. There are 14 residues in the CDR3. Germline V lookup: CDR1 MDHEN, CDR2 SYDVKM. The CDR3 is CASSFLGRSRELFF. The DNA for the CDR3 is TGTGCCAGCAGTTTTCTGGGGAGAAGTAGGGAGCTGTTTTTT.

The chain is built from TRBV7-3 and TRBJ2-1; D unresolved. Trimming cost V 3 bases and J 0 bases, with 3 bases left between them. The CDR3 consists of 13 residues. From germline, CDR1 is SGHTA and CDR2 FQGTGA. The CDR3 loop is CASSLSSYNEQFF. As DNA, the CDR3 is TGTGCCAGCAGCTTGAGCTCCTACAATGAGCAGTTCTTC.

DNA of the CDR3: TGTGCCAGCAGCCGGGACACATCCTACGAGCAGTACTTC. Its translation is CASSRDTSYEQYF. This chain joins TRBV7-9 and TRBJ2-7, with D perhaps matching TRBD1 (6 bases). The V gene's germline CDR1 is SEHNR and CDR2 FQNEAQ (reference sequence). V was pared by 5 bases and J by 1 base, with 9 bases between. The CDR3 extends over 13 amino acids.

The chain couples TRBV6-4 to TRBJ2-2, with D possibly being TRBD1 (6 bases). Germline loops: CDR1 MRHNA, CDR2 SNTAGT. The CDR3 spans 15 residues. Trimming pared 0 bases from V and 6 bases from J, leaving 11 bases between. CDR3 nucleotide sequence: TGTGCCAGCAGTGACTCGGTTAGGACAGCCGGGGAGCTGTTTTTT. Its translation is CASSDSVRTAGELFF.

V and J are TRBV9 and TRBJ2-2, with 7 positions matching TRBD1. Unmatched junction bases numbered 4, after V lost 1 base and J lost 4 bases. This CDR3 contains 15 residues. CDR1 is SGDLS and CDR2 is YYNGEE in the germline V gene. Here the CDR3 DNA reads TGTGCCAGCAGCGTACGACAGGGTAGCACCGGGGAGCTGTTTTTT. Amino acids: CASSVRQGSTGELFF.

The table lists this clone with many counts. CDR3 sequence (DNA): TGTGCCAGCAGCGGAGGGGAGATAGGGCTTCTGGGGAACACCATATATTTT. Residues: CASSGGEIGLLGNTIYF. The chain has TRBV4-2 and TRBJ1-3, with D perhaps TRBD1 (5 bases). Germline lookup yields CDR1 LGHNA and CDR2 YNFKEQ. CDR3 length: 17 amino acids. Trimming took 5 bases from V and 7 from J, leaving 24 bases between them.

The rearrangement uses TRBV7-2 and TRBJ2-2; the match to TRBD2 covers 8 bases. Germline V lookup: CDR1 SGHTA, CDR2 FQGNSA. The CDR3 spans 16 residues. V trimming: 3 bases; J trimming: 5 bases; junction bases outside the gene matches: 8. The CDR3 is CASSLRRGGVTGELFF. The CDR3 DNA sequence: TGTGCCAGCAGCTTGCGCCGGGGGGGAGTAACCGGGGAGCTGTTTTTT.

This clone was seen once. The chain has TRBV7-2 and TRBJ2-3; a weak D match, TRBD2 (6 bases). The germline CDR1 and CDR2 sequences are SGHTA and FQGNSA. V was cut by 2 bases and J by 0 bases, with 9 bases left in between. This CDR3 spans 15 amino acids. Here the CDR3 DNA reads TGTGCCAGCAGCTTACTAGCGTCTAGCACAGATACGCAGTATTTT. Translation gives CASSLLASSTDTQYF.

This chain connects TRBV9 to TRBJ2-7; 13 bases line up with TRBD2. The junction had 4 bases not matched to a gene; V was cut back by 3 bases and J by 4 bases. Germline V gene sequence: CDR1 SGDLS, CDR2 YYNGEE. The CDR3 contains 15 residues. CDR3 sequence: CASSEGLAGLYEQYF. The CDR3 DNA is TGTGCCAGCAGCGAGGGACTAGCGGGATTGTACGAGCAGTACTTC.

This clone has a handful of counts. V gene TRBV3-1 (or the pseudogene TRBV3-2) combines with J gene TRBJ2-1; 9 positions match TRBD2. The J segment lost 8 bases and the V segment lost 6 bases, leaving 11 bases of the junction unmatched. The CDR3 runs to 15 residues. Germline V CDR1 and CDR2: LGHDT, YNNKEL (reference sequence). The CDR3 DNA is TGTGCCAGCAGACCCGGGACTAGCCGAGACTATGAGCAGTTCTTC. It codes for CASRPGTSRDYEQFF.

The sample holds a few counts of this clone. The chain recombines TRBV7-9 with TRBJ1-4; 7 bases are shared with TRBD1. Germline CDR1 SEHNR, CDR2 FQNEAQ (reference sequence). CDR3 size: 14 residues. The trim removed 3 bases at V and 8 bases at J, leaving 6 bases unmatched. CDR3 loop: CASSFPQDREKLFF. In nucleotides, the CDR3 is TGTGCCAGCAGCTTCCCCCAGGACAGGGAAAAACTGTTTTTT.

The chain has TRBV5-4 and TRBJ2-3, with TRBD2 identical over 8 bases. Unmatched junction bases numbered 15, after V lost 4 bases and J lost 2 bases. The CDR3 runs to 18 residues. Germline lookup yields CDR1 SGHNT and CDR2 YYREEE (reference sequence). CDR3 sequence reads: CASSLDGGGRAVTDTQYF. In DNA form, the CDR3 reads TGTGCCAGCAGCCTGGACGGGGGGGGCAGGGCGGTCACAGATACGCAGTATTTT.

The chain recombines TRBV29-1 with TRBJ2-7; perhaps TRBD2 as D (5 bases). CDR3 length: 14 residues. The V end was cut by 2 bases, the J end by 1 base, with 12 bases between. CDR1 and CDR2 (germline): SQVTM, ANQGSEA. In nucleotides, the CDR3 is TGCAGCGTTGAAACGTCCAGACTATCCTACGAGCAGTACTTC. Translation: CSVETSRLSYEQYF.

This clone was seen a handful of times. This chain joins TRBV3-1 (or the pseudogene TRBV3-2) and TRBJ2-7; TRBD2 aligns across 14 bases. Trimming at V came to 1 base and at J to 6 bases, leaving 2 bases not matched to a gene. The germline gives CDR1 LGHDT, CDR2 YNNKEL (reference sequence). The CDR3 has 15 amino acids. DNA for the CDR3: TGTGCCAGCAGCCAAGTGGGACTAGCGGGAGCCGAGCAGTACTTC. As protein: CASSQVGLAGAEQYF.

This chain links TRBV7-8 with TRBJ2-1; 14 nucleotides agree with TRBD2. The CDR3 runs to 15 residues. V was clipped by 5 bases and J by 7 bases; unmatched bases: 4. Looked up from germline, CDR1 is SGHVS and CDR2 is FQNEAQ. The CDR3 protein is CASSGTSGSSNEQFF. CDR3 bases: TGTGCCAGCAGCGGGACTAGCGGGAGTAGTAATGAGCAGTTCTTC.

CDR3 nucleotides: TGTGCCAGCAGTTTATCGAGCCTAGGCGGATCCTACGAGCAGTACTTC. Residues: CASSLSSLGGSYEQYF. The V gene is TRBV27, the J gene TRBJ2-7; D not resolved. The CDR3 length is 16 residues. The germline CDR1 and CDR2 sequences are MNHEY and SMNVEV (reference sequence). The ends were cut back, 0 bases at V and 1 base at J, with 13 bases in the middle.

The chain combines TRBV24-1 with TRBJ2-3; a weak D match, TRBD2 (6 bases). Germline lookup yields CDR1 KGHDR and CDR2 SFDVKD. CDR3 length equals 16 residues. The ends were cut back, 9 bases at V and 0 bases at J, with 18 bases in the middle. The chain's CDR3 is CATGDLEGPSTDTQYF. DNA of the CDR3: TGTGCCACCGGGGACTTGGAGGGACCGAGCACAGATACGCAGTATTTT.

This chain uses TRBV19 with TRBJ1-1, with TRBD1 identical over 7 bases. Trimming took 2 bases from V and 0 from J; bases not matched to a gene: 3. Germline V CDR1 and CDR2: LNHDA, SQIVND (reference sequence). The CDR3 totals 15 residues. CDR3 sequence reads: CASSISRGMNTEAFF. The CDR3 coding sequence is TGTGCCAGTAGTATATCCAGGGGGATGAACACTGAAGCTTTCTTT.

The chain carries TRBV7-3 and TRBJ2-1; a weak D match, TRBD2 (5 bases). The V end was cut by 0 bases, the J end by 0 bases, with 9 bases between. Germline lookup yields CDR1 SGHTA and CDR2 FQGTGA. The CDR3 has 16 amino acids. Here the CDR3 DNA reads TGTGCCAGCAGCTTAACGGGGAGAACCTCCTACAATGAGCAGTTCTTC. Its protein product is CASSLTGRTSYNEQFF.

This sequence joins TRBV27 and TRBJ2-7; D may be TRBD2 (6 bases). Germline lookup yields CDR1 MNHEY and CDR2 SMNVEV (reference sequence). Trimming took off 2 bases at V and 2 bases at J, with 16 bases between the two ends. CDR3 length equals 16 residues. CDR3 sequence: CASSLGAGWGTYEQYF. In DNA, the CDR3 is TGTGCCAGCAGTTTAGGGGCGGGATGGGGTACCTACGAGCAGTACTTC.

The CDR3 protein is CASSLGPVALQETQYF. CDR3 DNA: TGTGCCAGCAGCTTAGGCCCCGTAGCGCTCCAAGAGACCCAGTACTTC. V gene TRBV11-2 combines with J gene TRBJ2-5; D is possibly TRBD2 (5 bases). The germline V gene has CDR1 SGHAT and CDR2 FQNNGV. This CDR3 has 16 residues. Trimming cost V 1 base and J 1 base, with 13 bases left between them.

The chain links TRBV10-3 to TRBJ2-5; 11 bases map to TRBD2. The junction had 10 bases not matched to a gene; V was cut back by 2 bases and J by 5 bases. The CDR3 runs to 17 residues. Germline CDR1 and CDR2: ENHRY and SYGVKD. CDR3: CAISEGLLAGEGETQYF. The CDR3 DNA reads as TGTGCCATCAGTGAGGGCCTACTAGCGGGAGAGGGGGAGACCCAGTACTTC.

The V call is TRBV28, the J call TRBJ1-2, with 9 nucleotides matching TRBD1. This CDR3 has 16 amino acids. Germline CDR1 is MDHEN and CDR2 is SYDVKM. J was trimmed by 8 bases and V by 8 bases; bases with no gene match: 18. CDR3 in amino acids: CASSFPGTGSGKGYTF. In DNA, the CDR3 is TGTGCCAGCTCCTTCCCCGGGACAGGGAGTGGAAAGGGCTACACCTTC.

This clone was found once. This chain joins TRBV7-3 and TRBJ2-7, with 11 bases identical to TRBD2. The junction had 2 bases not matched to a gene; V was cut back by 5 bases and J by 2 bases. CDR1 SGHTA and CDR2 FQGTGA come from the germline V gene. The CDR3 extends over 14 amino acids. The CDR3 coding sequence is TGTGCCAGCAGCCGACTAGCGGGACCCTACGAGCAGTACTTC. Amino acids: CASSRLAGPYEQYF.

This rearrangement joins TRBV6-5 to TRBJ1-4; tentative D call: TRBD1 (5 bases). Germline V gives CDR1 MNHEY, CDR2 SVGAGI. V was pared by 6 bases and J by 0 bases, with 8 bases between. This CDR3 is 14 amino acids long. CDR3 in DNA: TGTGCCAGCAGGACAGCCGCAACTAATGAAAAACTGTTTTTT. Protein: CASRTAATNEKLFF.

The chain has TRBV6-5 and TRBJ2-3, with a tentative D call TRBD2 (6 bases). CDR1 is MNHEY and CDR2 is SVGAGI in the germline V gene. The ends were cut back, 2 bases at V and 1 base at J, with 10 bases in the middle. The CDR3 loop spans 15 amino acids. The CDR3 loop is CASSYVRGRTDTQYF. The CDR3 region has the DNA TGTGCCAGCAGTTACGTGCGGGGCCGCACAGATACGCAGTATTTT.

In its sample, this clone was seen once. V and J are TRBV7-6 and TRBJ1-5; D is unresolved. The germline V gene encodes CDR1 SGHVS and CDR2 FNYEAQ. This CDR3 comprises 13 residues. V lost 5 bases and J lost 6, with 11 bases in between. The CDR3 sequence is CASSVRAGQPQHF. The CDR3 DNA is TGTGCCAGCAGCGTCCGGGCGGGTCAGCCCCAGCATTTT.